These 2 T cell receptor beta chains were sequenced from one sample in a study of vaccination effects on CD4 cells after COVID-19. These receptors have no known antigen. The data were produced by immunoSEQ multiplex PCR, yet TCRdb's version contains in-frame clones alone and is incomplete. This table has roughly 41,000 clones, approximately 68% appearing once. ViraFEST expansion of antigen-specific CD4+ T cells with viral peptide pools preceded sequencing. Scientists isolated CD4+ T cells after a roughly ten-day culture period ended. All vaccine recipients tested negative for nucleocapsid antibodies and had never contracted SARS-CoV-2 infection. The sample was CD4+ T cells from PBMCs cultured with HCoV-OC43 spike peptides, taken before COVID-19 vaccination. Subset here: HCoV-OC43 spike overlapping peptide pool stimulation. The receptors were sampled from a human donor who received a COVID-19 vaccine.

The V call is TRBV6-1, the J call TRBJ2-5; TRBD1 might be the D (6 bases). The V gene lost 0 bases and the J gene lost 4 bases, with 12 bases spanning the gap. The CDR3 spans 15 residues. Looked up from germline, CDR1 is MNHNS and CDR2 is SASEGT. The CDR3 DNA follows: TGTGCCAGCAGTGAAGCAGGAGCAGGGGCAGAGACCCAGTACTTC. Amino acids: CASSEAGAGAETQYF.

V usage is TRBV7-9 and J usage is TRBJ2-2; TRBD1 might be the D (6 bases). Per the germline V gene, CDR1 is SEHNR and CDR2 is FQNEAQ (reference sequence). V was cut by 7 bases and J by 6 bases, with 15 bases left in between. There are 14 residues in the CDR3. The CDR3 loop reads CASTKPQGPGELFF. The CDR3 bases are TGTGCCAGCACCAAACCGCAGGGGCCCGGGGAGCTGTTTTTT.